The next 26 T cell receptor beta chains were all read from a single sample in a study of blood T cell repertoires in COVID-19. Produced via immunoSEQ multiplex PCR; TCRdb's table is partial and in-frame only. The data show some 670,000 clones, 85% to 90% seen once. Sequenced: peripheral blood. These receptors all come from a woman aged 18-29 years with acute or convalescent COVID-19.

V is TRBV24-1 and J is TRBJ1-1; D uncertain. The V and J ends lost 0 bases and 4 bases respectively, with 11 bases between them. The CDR3 runs to 15 residues. Germline V gene data show CDR1 as KGHDR and CDR2 as SFDVKD. CDR3 nucleotides: TGTGCCACCAGTGATTTGCTGGGGAGGTTCACTGAAGCTTTCTTT. Encoded protein: CATSDLLGRFTEAFF.

This clone has a single count. This sample includes further DNA sequences coding for the same CDR3. The chain combines TRBV12-3 or TRBV12-4 with TRBJ2-7, with D perhaps TRBD1 (6 bases). The V and J ends lost 5 bases and 4 bases respectively, with 9 bases between them. The CDR3 spans 12 residues. The CDR3 sequence is CASSLDRYEQYF. In nucleotides, the CDR3 is TGTGCCAGCAGTCTGGACAGATACGAGCAGTACTTC.

The chain couples TRBV15 to TRBJ1-2; D ambiguous. Germline lookup yields CDR1 LNHNV and CDR2 YYDKDF (reference sequence). The V and J ends lost 1 base and 4 bases respectively, with 10 bases between them. There are 14 residues in the CDR3. The CDR3, as DNA: TGTGCCACCAGCAGAGTGGGGAGGCTCTATGGCTACACCTTC. This codes for CATSRVGRLYGYTF.

The genes are TRBV19 and TRBJ2-6; 8 nucleotides align to TRBD2. Germline V CDR1 and CDR2: LNHDA, SQIVND (reference sequence). Unmatched junction bases numbered 8, after V lost 1 base and J lost 0 bases. The CDR3 has 19 amino acids. DNA for the CDR3: TGTGCCAGTAGTATAGTAGCGGGAAGAACCAGCTCTGGGGCCAACGTCCTGACTTTC. Its protein product is CASSIVAGRTSSGANVLTF. Using reference TRBV19 and TRBJ2-6 for the parts outside the CDR3, the full variable domain is DGGITQSPKYLFRKEGQNVTLSCEQNLNHDAMYWYRQDPGQGLRLIYYSQIVNDFQKGDIAEGYSVSREKKESFPLTVTSAQKNPTAFYLCASSIVAGRTSSGANVLTFGAGSRLTVL.

This clone has just one count. The chain is built from TRBV2 and TRBJ1-1, with a weak D call TRBD1 (5 bases). The CDR3 loop spans 15 amino acids. Trimming removed 8 bases from V and 1 base from J, with 17 bases in between. The germline CDR1 and CDR2 sequences are SNHLY and FYNNEI. CDR3 loop: CASGLLTVSNTEAFF. The CDR3 DNA follows: TGTGCCAGCGGATTGTTGACAGTGTCGAACACTGAAGCTTTCTTT.

J is TRBJ2-7 and V is TRBV15; the D is unclear. The germline V and J ends were trimmed by 0 bases and 0 bases, with 9 bases remaining between them. Germline CDR1 and CDR2: LNHNV and YYDKDF (reference sequence). This CDR3 has 15 amino acids. This CDR3 is CATSRDLAGSYEQYF. CDR3 DNA sequence: TGTGCCACCAGCAGAGATCTCGCAGGCTCCTACGAGCAGTACTTC.

The CDR3 sequence: CASSYQTGPDTQYF. In DNA form, the CDR3 reads TGTGCCAGCAGTTACCAAACAGGACCAGATACGCAGTATTTT. The gene calls are TRBV6-2 or TRBV6-3 and TRBJ2-3; possibly TRBD1 for D (5 bases). The CDR3 runs 14 residues. The V gene lost 2 bases and the J gene lost 4 bases, with 10 bases spanning the gap. CDR1 is MNHEY, CDR2 SVGEGT, per germline.

The chain joins TRBV20-1 to TRBJ1-4; D is unclear. The V end lost 3 bases, the J end lost 8 bases, and 13 bases lay between the germline ends. This CDR3 comprises 13 residues. Per the germline V gene, CDR1 is DFQATT and CDR2 is SNEGSKA (reference sequence). This CDR3 reads CSASARVVEKLFF. CDR3 DNA: TGCAGTGCTAGTGCGCGTGTAGTAGAAAAACTGTTTTTT.

This clone appeared a single time. V usage is TRBV24-1 and J usage is TRBJ2-1; a possible D gene is TRBD2 (7 bases). The CDR3 is 15 amino acids. Trimming stripped 0 bases from V and 8 bases from J, with 13 bases between. Germline V CDR1 and CDR2: KGHDR, SFDVKD. This chain's CDR3 is CATSDLGGASYEQFF. The CDR3 DNA is TGTGCCACCAGTGATTTGGGGGGGGCAAGCTATGAGCAGTTCTTC.

V usage is TRBV7-2 and J usage is TRBJ1-4, with 9 positions matching TRBD1. The CDR3 extends over 15 amino acids. Germline V gene sequence: CDR1 SGHTA, CDR2 FQGNSA. V shed 5 bases and J 5 bases; nucleotides not matched to a gene: 6. The CDR3 bases are TGTGCCAGCAGCAGAGGCGGGACAGGGAATGAAAAACTGTTTTTT. This sequence encodes CASSRGGTGNEKLFF.

The genes are TRBV2 and TRBJ1-2; TRBD1 matches 10 bases. Germline V gene sequence: CDR1 SNHLY, CDR2 FYNNEI. The CDR3 has 15 residues. With 5 bases clipped from V and 4 bases from J, the junction kept 7 bases outside the gene matches. CDR3 DNA: TGTGCCAGCAGTATCCGACAGGGGGCAAGCTATGGCTACACCTTC. It encodes CASSIRQGASYGYTF.

V usage is TRBV7-8 and J usage is TRBJ1-5, with 8 bases fitting TRBD1. The trim removed 4 bases at V and 6 bases at J, leaving 2 bases unmatched. CDR3 length: 13 amino acids. Germline V CDR1 and CDR2: SGHVS, FQNEAQ. DNA of the CDR3: TGTGCCAGCAGCTCGGACAGGGTTCAGCCCCAGCATTTT. As protein: CASSSDRVQPQHF.

The chain recombines TRBV11-2 with TRBJ1-2; the match to TRBD1 covers 7 bases. Losses at the gene ends were 4 bases for V and 6 bases for J; bases not matched to a gene: 8. CDR1 and CDR2 from the germline V gene are SGHAT and FQNNGV. The CDR3 consists of 14 residues. CDR3 sequence reads: CASSWRQGANGYTF. For the CDR3, the DNA is TGTGCCAGCAGCTGGAGACAGGGAGCTAATGGCTACACCTTC. The variable domain in full, completed from reference TRBV11-2 and TRBJ1-2, reads EAGVAQSPRYKIIEKRQSVAFWCNPISGHATLYWYQQILGQGPKLLIQFQNNGVVDDSQLPKDRFSAERLKGVDSTLKIQPAKLEDSAVYLCASSWRQGANGYTFGSGTRLTVV.

CDR3: CASSPTSGSTEAFF. The CDR3 nucleotides read TGTGCCAGCAGCCCTACATCGGGGTCGACTGAAGCTTTCTTT. V is TRBV7-3 and J is TRBJ1-1, with unresolved D. The V gene's germline CDR1 is SGHTA and CDR2 FQGTGA. The V and J ends lost 5 bases and 5 bases respectively, with 15 bases between them. This CDR3 comprises 14 residues.

The count of this clone is one. The V gene is TRBV3-1 (or the pseudogene TRBV3-2), the J gene TRBJ2-3; D may be TRBD2 (6 bases). This CDR3 region has 15 residues. V was shortened by 5 bases and J by 2 bases, with 14 bases between the two germline ends. CDR1 LGHDT and CDR2 YNNKEL come from the germline V gene (reference sequence). The CDR3 DNA is TGTGCCAGCAGCGCGGGACTTACTGTCACAGATACGCAGTATTTT. This translates into CASSAGLTVTDTQYF.

The rearrangement links TRBV29-1 to TRBJ1-1; D is unresolved. Germline CDR1 and CDR2: SQVTM and ANQGSEA. V dropped 8 bases and J dropped 7 bases, with 20 bases sitting between them. The CDR3 is made up of 13 amino acids. This CDR3 reads CSLSPPGSIEAFF. The CDR3 bases are TGCAGCCTGTCTCCGCCGGGTTCGATTGAAGCTTTCTTT.

This sequence joins TRBV24-1 and TRBJ1-2; 10 bases are a match to TRBD1. V lost 12 bases, J lost 8 bases, and 14 bases stayed unmatched. The germline gives CDR1 KGHDR, CDR2 SFDVKD. The CDR3 spans 14 residues. CDR3 DNA: TGTGCCGCTGGTCGGGGACAGGGGTTCTACGGCTACACCTTC. Encoded protein: CAAGRGQGFYGYTF.

This chain links TRBV6-5 with TRBJ1-5; 9 nucleotides agree with TRBD1. The CDR3 spans 15 residues. CDR1 and CDR2 from the germline V gene are MNHEY and SVGAGI. V trimming: 6 bases; J trimming: 0 bases; junction bases outside the gene matches: 3. In DNA form, the CDR3 reads TGTGCCAGCAGCAGGACAGGGGATAGCAATCAGCCCCAGCATTTT. Its translation: CASSRTGDSNQPQHF.

This sequence joins TRBV3-1 (or the pseudogene TRBV3-2) and TRBJ2-7, with 8 bases aligning to TRBD2. Trimming removed 2 bases from V and 2 bases from J; junction bases left unmatched: 8. The CDR3 length is 16 residues. In germline, CDR1 is LGHDT, CDR2 YNNKEL (reference sequence). CDR3 sequence (DNA): TGTGCCAGCAGCCAATTGTTTACTAGCGGCGCCTACGAGCAGTACTTC. Translating it yields CASSQLFTSGAYEQYF.

The CDR3 DNA follows: TGTGCCAGCAGCCCCCCACCGGGACAGTATACCTATAATTCACCCCTCCACTTT. As protein: CASSPPPGQYTYNSPLHF. This sequence joins TRBV5-8 and TRBJ1-6; TRBD1 matches at 7 bases. With 4 bases clipped from V and 2 bases from J, the junction kept 12 bases outside the gene matches. The CDR3 covers 18 residues. CDR1 is SGHTS and CDR2 is YDEGEE in the germline V gene.

The chain uses TRBV7-9 and TRBJ1-3; maybe TRBD1 (5 bases). V was clipped by 4 bases and J by 2 bases, with 15 bases between them. This CDR3 spans 16 amino acids. Germline-derived CDR1 and CDR2 are SEHNR and FQNEAQ (reference sequence). The CDR3 region has the DNA TGTGCCAGCAGCTGGGTTGACAGAGTAACTGGAAACACCATATATTTT. Translation gives CASSWVDRVTGNTIYF.

This chain links TRBV4-3 with TRBJ1-1; 7 nucleotides line up with TRBD1. The germline V gene encodes CDR1 LGHNA and CDR2 YSLEER. This CDR3 has 16 residues. V lost 1 base, J lost 1 base, and 6 bases stayed unmatched. As DNA, the CDR3 is TGCGCCAGCAGCCAAGGTCCCGGGACAGAGAACACTGAAGCTTTCTTT. The encoded protein is CASSQGPGTENTEAFF.

The chain carries TRBV9 and TRBJ2-7; D may be TRBD2 (5 bases). The CDR3 is 15 residues long. Between the trimmed V and J ends, which lost 0 bases and 0 bases, there was a span of 10 bases. Germline V lookup: CDR1 SGDLS, CDR2 YYNGEE. CDR3 amino acids: CASSVGPGSSYEQYF. Written as DNA, the CDR3 is TGTGCCAGCAGCGTAGGTCCGGGGAGCTCCTACGAGCAGTACTTC.

V and J are TRBV5-4 and TRBJ2-5; tentatively, D is TRBD2 (6 bases). The V end lost 4 bases, the J end lost 2 bases, and 12 bases lay between the germline ends. This CDR3 region has 14 residues. The germline CDR1 and CDR2 sequences are SGHNT and YYREEE (reference sequence). The CDR3 nucleotides are TGTGCCAGCAGCACACCGACTAGTCAAGAGACCCAGTACTTC. Protein product: CASSTPTSQETQYF.

V and J are TRBV2 and TRBJ2-2; weak D call: TRBD1 (5 bases). Germline CDR1 SNHLY, CDR2 FYNNEI. V dropped 8 bases and J dropped 2 bases, with 12 bases sitting between them. CDR3 length equals 14 residues. In nucleotides, the CDR3 is TGTGCCAGCGTCGAAGGGGCTAACACCGGGGAGCTGTTTTTT. This gives the protein CASVEGANTGELFF.

The CDR3 loop reads CATSDRTSGGLREQFF. DNA for the CDR3: TGTGCCACCAGTGATCGGACTAGCGGGGGCCTCAGGGAGCAGTTCTTC. The chain joins TRBV24-1 to TRBJ2-1; 13 nucleotides align to TRBD2. CDR3 size: 16 residues. CDR1 is KGHDR and CDR2 is SFDVKD in the germline V gene. Losses at the gene ends were 3 bases for V and 10 bases for J; bases not matched to a gene: 8.